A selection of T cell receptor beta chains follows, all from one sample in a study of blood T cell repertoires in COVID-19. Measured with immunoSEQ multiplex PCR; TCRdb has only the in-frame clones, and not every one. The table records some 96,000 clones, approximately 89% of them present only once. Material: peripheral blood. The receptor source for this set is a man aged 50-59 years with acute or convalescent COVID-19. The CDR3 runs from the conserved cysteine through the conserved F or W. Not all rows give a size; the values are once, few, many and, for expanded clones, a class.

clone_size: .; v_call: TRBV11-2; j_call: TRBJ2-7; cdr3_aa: CASSFDRGREQYF
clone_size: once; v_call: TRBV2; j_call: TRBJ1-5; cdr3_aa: CASRGQGVYQPQHF
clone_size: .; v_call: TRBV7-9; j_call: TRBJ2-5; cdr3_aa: CASSLDQDQETQYF
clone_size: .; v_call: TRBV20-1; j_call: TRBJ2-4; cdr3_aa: CSGGQGAIQYF
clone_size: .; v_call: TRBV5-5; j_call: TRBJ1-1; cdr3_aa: CASSLLRATTEAFF
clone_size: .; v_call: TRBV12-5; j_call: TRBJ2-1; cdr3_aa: CASVRDFPFYEQFF
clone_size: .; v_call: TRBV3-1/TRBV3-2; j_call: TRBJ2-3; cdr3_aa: CASSPIMAGEDTDTQYF
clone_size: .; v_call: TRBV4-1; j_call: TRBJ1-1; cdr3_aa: CASSRRQEMNTEAFF
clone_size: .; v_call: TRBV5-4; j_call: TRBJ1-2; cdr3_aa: CASSQADLYGYTF
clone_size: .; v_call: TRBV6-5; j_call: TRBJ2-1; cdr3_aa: CASSYSVPSGNEQFF
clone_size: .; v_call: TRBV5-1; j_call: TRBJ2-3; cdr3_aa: CASSLSGGGTDTQYF
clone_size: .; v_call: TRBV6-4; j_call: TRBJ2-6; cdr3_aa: CASSPQAVAAGANVLTF
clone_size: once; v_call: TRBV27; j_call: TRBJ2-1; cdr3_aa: CASSLFTSGTYNEQFF
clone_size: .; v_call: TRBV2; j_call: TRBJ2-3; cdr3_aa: CASSRRDYGEISTDTQYF
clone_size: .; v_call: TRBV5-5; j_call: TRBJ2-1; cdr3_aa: CASSLVGAGTYNEQFF
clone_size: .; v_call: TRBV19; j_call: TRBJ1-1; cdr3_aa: CASMPGQGGGNTEAFF
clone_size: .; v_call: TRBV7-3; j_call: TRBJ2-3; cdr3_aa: CASSALAGGSSDTQYF